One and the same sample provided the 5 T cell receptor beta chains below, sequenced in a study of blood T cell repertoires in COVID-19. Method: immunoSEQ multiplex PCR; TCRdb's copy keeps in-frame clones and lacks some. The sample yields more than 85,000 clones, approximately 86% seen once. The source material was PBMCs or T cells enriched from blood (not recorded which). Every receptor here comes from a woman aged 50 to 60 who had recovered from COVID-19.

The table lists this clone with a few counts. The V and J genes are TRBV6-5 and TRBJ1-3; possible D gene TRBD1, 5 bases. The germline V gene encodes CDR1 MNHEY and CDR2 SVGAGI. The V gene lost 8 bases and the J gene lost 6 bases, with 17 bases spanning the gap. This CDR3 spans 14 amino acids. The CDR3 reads CASRRQGLENTIYF. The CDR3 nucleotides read TGTGCCAGCCGACGCCAGGGTTTAGAAAACACCATATATTTT.

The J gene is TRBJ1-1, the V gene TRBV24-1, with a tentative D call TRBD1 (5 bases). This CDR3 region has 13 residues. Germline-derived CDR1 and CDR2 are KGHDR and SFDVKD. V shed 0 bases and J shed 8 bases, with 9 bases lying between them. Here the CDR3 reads CATSDLRQREAFF. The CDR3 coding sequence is TGTGCCACCAGTGATTTGAGACAGCGAGAAGCTTTCTTT.

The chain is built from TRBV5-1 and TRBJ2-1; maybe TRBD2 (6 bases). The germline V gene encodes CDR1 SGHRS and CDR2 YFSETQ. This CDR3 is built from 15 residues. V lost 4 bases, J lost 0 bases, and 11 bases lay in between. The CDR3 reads CASSPGLRSYNEQFF. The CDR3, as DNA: TGCGCCAGCAGCCCGGGACTTCGCTCCTACAATGAGCAGTTCTTC.

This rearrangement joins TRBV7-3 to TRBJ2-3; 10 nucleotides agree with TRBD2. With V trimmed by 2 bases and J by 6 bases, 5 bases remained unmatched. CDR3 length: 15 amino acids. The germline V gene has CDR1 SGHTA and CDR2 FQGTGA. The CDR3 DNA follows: TGTGCCAGCAGCTTATACCCTAGCGGGGGCGATACGCAGTATTTT. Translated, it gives CASSLYPSGGDTQYF.

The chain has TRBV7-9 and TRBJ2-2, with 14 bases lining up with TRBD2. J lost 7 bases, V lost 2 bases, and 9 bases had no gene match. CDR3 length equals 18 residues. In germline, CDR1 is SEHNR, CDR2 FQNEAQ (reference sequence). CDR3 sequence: CASSLPPGLAGVVGELFF. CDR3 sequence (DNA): TGTGCCAGCAGCTTACCGCCGGGACTAGCGGGAGTGGTCGGGGAGCTGTTTTTT.